This T cell receptor beta chain was identified in a study of blood T cell repertoires in COVID-19. Overall study context: T cells, B-cell-depleted T cells, or PBMCs supplied cDNA or gDNA.

Original data processing: Nucleated cell counts were estimated from reference gene primer amplification. The table came from immunoSEQ multiplex PCR; TCRdb's copy has only in-frame clones and leaves some out. That table gives V, J and clone size, and the DNA gave D and trimming. The data show some 41,000 clones, 90% seen once. The CDR3 runs to 15 residues. Germline CDR1 reads MDHEN; CDR2 reads SYDVKM. V lost 6 bases and J lost 2; bases outside the gene matches: 9. The chain links TRBV28 to TRBJ2-7, with 8 bases lining up with TRBD2. The TCR comes from a human donor in a cohort sampled during active COVID-19. Specimen: peripheral blood. CDR3 residues: CASSVGGATPYEQYF. CDR3 DNA: TGTGCCAGCAGCGTCGGGGGGGCAACTCCCTACGAGCAGTACTTC.